These 29 T cell receptor beta chains were sequenced from one sample in a study of blood T cells in healthy people across ages. Combining a sample-barcoded 5' primer with a J-beta primer mix, a second PCR ran for roughly 7 to 12 cycles. TCRdb independently ran MiXCR on the 5' RACE reads; one entry per CDR3 protein. The sample shows about 680,000 distinct CDR3 sequences, 45% to 50% of them seen only once. Source material: blood. Source of these receptors: a woman aged 55-75 years in good health.

This clonotype was counted a single time. CDR3 sequence: CASSPRRNEQYF. Written as DNA, the CDR3 is TGTGCCAGCAGCCCTCGGAGGAATGAGCAGTACTTC. V usage is TRBV7-2 and J usage is TRBJ2-7, with D perhaps TRBD2 (5 bases). The germline gives CDR1 SGHTA, CDR2 FQGNSA. The CDR3 contains 12 residues. Trimming shortened V by 5 bases and J by 7 bases, and 12 bases separated the two germline ends.

The chain recombines TRBV15 with TRBJ2-7; 7 positions agree with TRBD2. The junction had 9 bases not matched to a gene; V was cut back by 4 bases and J by 3 bases. Germline V CDR1 and CDR2: LNHNV, YYDKDF (reference sequence). This CDR3 is 15 amino acids long. The CDR3 nucleotides are TGTGCCACCAGCAACGTCGGGGAGGGGAACTACGAGCAGTACTTC. Amino acids: CATSNVGEGNYEQYF.

This clonotype was picked up a small number of times. This chain links TRBV12-3 or TRBV12-4 with TRBJ2-1, with 13 bases lining up with TRBD2. Unmatched junction bases numbered 16, after V lost 6 bases and J lost 8 bases. The CDR3 sequence is 18 residues long. CDR3 sequence (DNA): TGTGCCAGCAGCCAAGGGGCAGGGGGGACTAGCGGGATAGATGAGCAGTTCTTC. The encoded protein is CASSQGAGGTSGIDEQFF.

The chain combines TRBV27 with TRBJ1-1, with a tentative D call TRBD1 (5 bases). CDR3 size: 16 residues. In germline, CDR1 is MNHEY, CDR2 SMNVEV (reference sequence). Deletions cut 5 bases from V and 11 bases from J, with 27 bases between. The CDR3 is CASSQLLGAYGSRAFF. The CDR3 coding sequence is TGTGCCAGCAGTCAGCTCCTAGGGGCCTACGGTTCTAGGGCTTTCTTT.

V usage is TRBV15 and J usage is TRBJ2-3; the match to TRBD2 covers 9 bases. CDR3 size: 16 residues. Trimming at V came to 0 bases and at J to 1 base, leaving 2 bases not matched to a gene. Germline values: CDR1 LNHNV, CDR2 YYDKDF (reference sequence). CDR3 DNA: TGTGCCACCAGCAGAGATACTAGCGGGCGCACAGATACGCAGTATTTT. Its protein is CATSRDTSGRTDTQYF.

CDR3 coding DNA: TGTGCCAGCAGTTTAGCGGGTCCAGGGCATCAGCCCCAGCATTTT. It specifies CASSLAGPGHQPQHF. The chain recombines TRBV12-3 or TRBV12-4 with TRBJ1-5; perhaps TRBD1 as D (5 bases). Trimming shortened V by 0 bases and J by 5 bases, and 11 bases separated the two germline ends. CDR3 size: 15 residues.

CDR3 residues: CSARGASENTGELFF. Here the CDR3 DNA reads TGCAGTGCTAGAGGGGCGTCGGAGAACACCGGGGAGCTGTTTTTT. The chain employs TRBV20-1 and TRBJ2-2; D gene ambiguous. CDR1 DFQATT and CDR2 SNEGSKA come from the germline V gene (reference sequence). Between the trimmed V and J ends, which lost 1 base and 1 base, there was a span of 10 bases. This CDR3 spans 15 amino acids.

The CDR3 nucleotides read TGTGCCAGCAGCCAAGACAACATTAACTATGGCTACACCTTC. Translated: CASSQDNINYGYTF. The rearrangement links TRBV4-2 to TRBJ1-2; no firm D call. The germline V gene has CDR1 LGHNA and CDR2 YNFKEQ. The CDR3 runs 14 residues. Trimming stripped 0 bases from V and 1 base from J, with 6 bases between.

This clonotype was recorded a few times. V usage is TRBV7-2 and J usage is TRBJ2-7; 10 bases are shared with TRBD1. The CDR3 is 15 residues long. V lost 4 bases and J lost 6; bases outside the gene matches: 9. Germline V gene sequence: CDR1 SGHTA, CDR2 FQGNSA. CDR3 protein: CASSSTTGGRFEQYF. CDR3 in DNA: TGTGCCAGCAGCTCCACGACAGGGGGCAGGTTCGAGCAGTACTTC.

This clonotype was picked up many times. A junction end diverges from the germline sequence, so it may reflect a read error. The rearrangement links TRBV29-1 to TRBJ2-5; D remains unclear. Germline assignment: CDR1 SQVTM and CDR2 ANQGSEA. The CDR3 loop spans 11 amino acids. In DNA form, the CDR3 reads TGCAGCGTTAATTACCAGGAGACCCAGTACTTC. It is translated as CSVNYQETQYF.

This chain joins TRBV7-9 and TRBJ2-1; 7 bases match TRBD2. Germline V lookup: CDR1 SEHNR, CDR2 FQNEAQ (reference sequence). Losses at the gene ends were 0 bases for V and 9 bases for J; bases not matched to a gene: 11. CDR3 length: 16 residues. CDR3 sequence (DNA): TGTGCCAGCAGCTTAGCGGCGGGAGTCCCCCGGGCTGAGCAGTTCTTC. Its translation is CASSLAAGVPRAEQFF.

A word on this clonotype: A read error may account for a junction end that differs from germline. J is TRBJ2-1 and V is TRBV6-2 or TRBV6-3; D uncertain. Looked up from germline, CDR1 is MNHEY and CDR2 is SVGEGT. The CDR3 is 11 residues long. The CDR3 spells CAISYYNEQFF. CDR3 nucleotides: TGTGCCATCAGTTACTACAATGAGCAGTTCTTC.

The chain uses TRBV7-9 and TRBJ2-5, with D possibly matching TRBD2 (5 bases). Germline lookup yields CDR1 SEHNR and CDR2 FQNEAQ (reference sequence). There are 14 residues in the CDR3. V was trimmed by 6 bases and J by 11 bases, leaving 22 bases between them. This CDR3 reads CASRPSGLVNEQYF. DNA of the CDR3: TGTGCCAGCAGACCAAGCGGTCTAGTTAATGAGCAGTACTTC.

The chain combines TRBV4-3 with TRBJ2-1; D call uncertain. V was trimmed by 4 bases and J by 9 bases, leaving 13 bases between them. The CDR3 is 13 amino acids. Germline V lookup: CDR1 LGHNA, CDR2 YSLEER. The CDR3 protein is CASSRDWSREQFF. The CDR3 nucleotides read TGCGCCAGCAGCCGAGATTGGTCTCGTGAGCAGTTCTTC.

This clonotype was counted at least ten times. The chain joins TRBV7-2 to TRBJ2-1; perhaps TRBD1 as D (6 bases). The CDR3 has 14 residues. Trimming left V 5 bases short and J 3 bases short, with 11 bases between. Germline CDR1 SGHTA, CDR2 FQGNSA. CDR3 nucleotides: TGTGCCAGCAGCCCAGGACAGATCTACAATGAGCAGTTCTTC. Translated: CASSPGQIYNEQFF.

V is TRBV15 and J is TRBJ2-6; the D gene is possibly TRBD1 (6 bases). V was clipped by 7 bases and J by 9 bases, with 13 bases between them. Germline V lookup: CDR1 LNHNV, CDR2 YYDKDF (reference sequence). The CDR3 has 13 residues. The CDR3 nucleotides are TGTGCCACCAACAGGGATTTGGTCAACGTCCTGACTTTC. Its translation is CATNRDLVNVLTF.

The chain carries TRBV7-9 and TRBJ2-7, with TRBD2 identical over 9 bases. Germline-derived CDR1 and CDR2 are SEHNR and FQNEAQ (reference sequence). V was pared by 5 bases and J by 7 bases, with 12 bases of the junction left unmatched. CDR3 size: 15 residues. The chain's CDR3 is CASSPGTSRTGEQYF. The DNA of the CDR3 is TGTGCCAGCAGCCCTGGGACTAGCCGAACGGGGGAGCAGTACTTC.

This chain joins TRBV20-1 and TRBJ2-7; 15 positions agree with TRBD2. The ends lost 5 bases at V and 7 bases at J; junction bases unmatched: 9. Germline loops: CDR1 DFQATT, CDR2 SNEGSKA (reference sequence). The CDR3 contains 15 residues. The CDR3 sequence is CSALLGLAGGGEQYF. CDR3 in DNA: TGCAGTGCTCTCCTGGGACTAGCGGGAGGTGGGGAGCAGTACTTC.

The chain uses TRBV28 and TRBJ2-7, with a tentative D call TRBD2 (6 bases). Germline loops: CDR1 MDHEN, CDR2 SYDVKM. The ends were cut back, 5 bases at V and 0 bases at J, with 14 bases in the middle. The CDR3 is 15 amino acids. The CDR3 here is CASSPASASSYEQYF. In DNA, the CDR3 is TGTGCCAGCAGTCCCGCTAGCGCGAGCTCCTACGAGCAGTACTTC.

In this sample, this clonotype turned up once. The chain combines TRBV12-3 or TRBV12-4 with TRBJ2-7, with D possibly called TRBD1 or TRBD2 (6 bases each). The CDR3 is 12 amino acids. The ends were cut back, 1 base at V and 9 bases at J, with 10 bases in the middle. The CDR3 spells CASSLEQGGQYF. The CDR3 DNA reads as TGTGCCAGCAGTTTAGAACAGGGAGGGCAGTACTTC.

Only a few counts were recorded for this clonotype. V and J are TRBV4-2 and TRBJ1-4; TRBD1 is a possible D gene (5 bases). This CDR3 is 15 amino acids long. Trimming removed 0 bases from V and 4 bases from J, with 9 bases in between. Germline V gene lookup returns CDR1 LGHNA and CDR2 YNFKEQ. The CDR3 here is CASSQETQGNEKLFF. The CDR3 nucleotides are TGTGCCAGCAGCCAAGAGACTCAGGGTAATGAAAAACTGTTTTTT.

This rearrangement joins TRBV12-3 or TRBV12-4 to TRBJ2-7; 9 bases agree with TRBD1. The CDR3 spans 16 residues. The junction had 13 bases not matched to a gene; V was cut back by 6 bases and J by 4 bases. The CDR3 protein is CASSRNSPGQGYEQYF. The CDR3, as DNA: TGTGCCAGCAGCCGAAACTCCCCGGGACAGGGTTACGAGCAGTACTTC.

J is TRBJ1-6 and V is TRBV3-1, with D hard to call. CDR1 is LGHDT and CDR2 is YNNKEL in the germline V gene (reference sequence). The CDR3 runs 15 residues. V gave up 3 bases and J gave up 0 bases, with 6 bases separating them. The CDR3 DNA reads as TGTGCCAGCAGCCATCCGAGCTCCTATAATTCACCCCTCCACTTT. Residues: CASSHPSSYNSPLHF.

The CDR3 here is CASSLAGTALHEQYF. CDR3 nucleotides: TGTGCCAGCAGCTTAGCCGGGACAGCCCTCCACGAGCAGTACTTC. The rearrangement uses TRBV7-2 and TRBJ2-1; TRBD1 matches 7 bases. The J call may be wrong; the DNA end is better matched by TRBJ2-7. The CDR3 runs to 15 residues. Germline V gene lookup returns CDR1 SGHTA and CDR2 FQGNSA.

The chain uses TRBV7-9 and TRBJ2-1; D not certain. In germline, CDR1 is SEHNR, CDR2 FQNEAQ (reference sequence). This CDR3 is 15 amino acids long. With 4 bases removed from V and 5 bases from J, the gap between germline ends came to 15 bases. This CDR3 is CASSSPLGWDNEQFF. The CDR3 DNA follows: TGTGCCAGCAGCTCCCCATTAGGGTGGGACAATGAGCAGTTCTTC. Variable domain in full (rest from reference TRBV7-9 and TRBJ2-1): DTGVSQNPRHKITKRGQNVTFRCDPISEHNRLYWYRQTLGQGPEFLTYFQNEAQLEKSRLLSDRFSAERPKGSFSTLEIQRTEQGDSAMYLCASSSPLGWDNEQFFGPGTRLTVL.

The chain carries TRBV7-2 and TRBJ2-5, with D hard to call. The CDR3 loop spans 12 amino acids. Germline CDR1 and CDR2: SGHTA and FQGNSA. V was pared by 8 bases and J by 0 bases, with 7 bases between. For the CDR3, the DNA is TGTGCCAGCGGCAGATACCAAGAGACCCAGTACTTC. Its protein is CASGRYQETQYF.

This clonotype was observed a few times. J is TRBJ2-1 and V is TRBV13; TRBD2 matches at 11 bases. The CDR3 loop spans 15 amino acids. Trimming removed 1 base from V and 6 bases from J; junction bases left unmatched: 2. Germline V lookup: CDR1 PRHDT, CDR2 FYEKMQ (reference sequence). CDR3 sequence reads: CASSLVTSGSNEQFF. CDR3 nucleotide sequence: TGTGCCAGCAGCTTAGTAACTAGCGGGAGCAATGAGCAGTTCTTC.

This chain connects TRBV28 to TRBJ2-5; TRBD1 matches 9 bases. The CDR3 sequence is 15 residues long. Trimming took 0 bases from V and 11 from J; bases not matched to a gene: 10. Germline values: CDR1 MDHEN, CDR2 SYDVKM. The CDR3 here is CASSLWGQGPWEQYF. The CDR3 DNA follows: TGTGCCAGCAGTTTATGGGGACAGGGACCCTGGGAGCAGTACTTC.

The chain uses TRBV7-3 and TRBJ2-3; TRBD1 is a possible D gene (6 bases). Germline V lookup: CDR1 SGHTA, CDR2 FQGTGA. The V end was cut by 5 bases, the J end by 2 bases, with 11 bases between. The CDR3 length is 14 residues. This CDR3 reads CASSRTGITDTQYF. The CDR3 DNA sequence: TGTGCCAGCAGCCGAACAGGGATCACAGATACGCAGTATTTT.